Following are 19 T cell receptor beta chains from one sample sequenced in a study of Ad26.COV2.S vaccination and SARS-CoV-2 variants. The repertoire was sequenced with immunoSEQ multiplex PCR; TCRdb's copy has only in-frame clones and lacks some. Of 300,000 to 500,000 clones in the sample, about 88% are singletons; the top ten hold 3.5%. Treatment defined: around 19 received Ad26.COV2.S at low or high dose, single or two shots; roughly 5 received placebo; per-sample allocation not given. Specimens were obtained on day 63 following the first vaccine or placebo injection. Sequenced here: peripheral blood, sampled in a trial of Ad26.COV2.S vaccine versus placebo. The receptor source for this set is a person aged 18 to 65 who received the Ad26.COV2.S COVID-19 vaccine or a placebo.

Note on this clone: This same CDR3 is encoded by further DNA sequences in the sample. CDR3 residues: CASSEIGDYEQYF. The CDR3 DNA follows: TGTGCCAGCAGTGAGATAGGGGACTACGAGCAGTACTTC. The V call is TRBV2, the J call TRBJ2-7; D perhaps matches TRBD1 (5 bases). The CDR3 is 13 amino acids. Germline assignment: CDR1 SNHLY and CDR2 FYNNEI. The germline V and J ends were trimmed by 3 bases and 3 bases, with 9 bases remaining between them.

The V gene is TRBV5-1, the J gene TRBJ1-3; TRBD1 aligns across 12 bases. Germline assignment: CDR1 SGHRS and CDR2 YFSETQ. The CDR3 is 16 amino acids. The V segment lost 0 bases and the J segment 3 bases; nucleotides outside the gene matches: 1. The CDR3 reads CASSLGDRGHGNTIYF. DNA for the CDR3: TGCGCCAGCAGCTTGGGGGACAGGGGGCATGGAAACACCATATATTTT. The entire variable domain, with the rest obtained from reference TRBV5-1 and TRBJ1-3, is as follows: KAGVTQTPRYLIKTRGQQVTLSCSPISGHRSVSWYQQTPGQGLQFLFEYFSETQRNKGNFPGRFSGRQFSNSRSEMNVSTLELGDSALYLCASSLGDRGHGNTIYFGEGSWLTVV.

This rearrangement joins TRBV15 to TRBJ2-5, with a weak D call TRBD2 (5 bases). V was pared by 1 base and J by 2 bases, with 14 bases between. CDR3 length: 16 amino acids. The germline CDR1 and CDR2 sequences are LNHNV and YYDKDF (reference sequence). This CDR3 reads CATSRGGEQSQETQYF. Written as DNA, the CDR3 is TGTGCCACCAGCAGAGGGGGAGAACAGTCACAAGAGACCCAGTACTTC.

This sequence joins TRBV9 and TRBJ1-1; tentative D call: TRBD1 (5 bases). Germline V CDR1 and CDR2: SGDLS, YYNGEE. This CDR3 spans 14 amino acids. The V and J ends lost 0 bases and 5 bases respectively, with 11 bases between them. The CDR3 DNA sequence: TGTGCCAGCAGCGTAGTAGGGGATCGGACTGAAGCTTTCTTT. This codes for CASSVVGDRTEAFF.

The V call is TRBV9, the J call TRBJ2-7; D possibly corresponds to TRBD1 (5 bases). Germline-derived CDR1 and CDR2 are SGDLS and YYNGEE. This CDR3 spans 13 amino acids. V lost 4 bases and J lost 7, with 15 bases in between. The CDR3 nucleotides read TGTGCCAGCAGCTCAAACACCAAGGGGGAGCAGTACTTC. This translates into CASSSNTKGEQYF.

The chain joins TRBV11-2 to TRBJ1-6; no reliable D call. The CDR3 is made up of 15 amino acids. The ends were cut back, 3 bases at V and 7 bases at J, with 13 bases in the middle. CDR1 and CDR2 from the germline V gene are SGHAT and FQNNGV. The CDR3 protein is CASSFGAGANSPLHF. The DNA of the CDR3 is TGTGCCAGCAGCTTCGGAGCAGGCGCAAATTCACCCCTCCACTTT. The whole variable domain, remainder taken from reference TRBV11-2 and TRBJ1-6, is EAGVAQSPRYKIIEKRQSVAFWCNPISGHATLYWYQQILGQGPKLLIQFQNNGVVDDSQLPKDRFSAERLKGVDSTLKIQPAKLEDSAVYLCASSFGAGANSPLHFGNGTRLTVT.

V usage is TRBV7-9 and J usage is TRBJ1-1, with TRBD1 matching over 7 bases. Germline V gene sequence: CDR1 SEHNR, CDR2 FQNEAQ (reference sequence). The CDR3 loop spans 17 amino acids. After removal of 1 base from V and 2 bases from J, the junction contained 10 bases not matched to a gene. CDR3 residues: CASSLVRTGHRNTEAFF. The CDR3 DNA follows: TGTGCCAGCAGCTTAGTTCGGACAGGACACCGTAACACTGAAGCTTTCTTT.

This chain links TRBV29-1 with TRBJ1-1; no definite D call. The V end lost 8 bases, the J end lost 5 bases, and 12 bases lay between the germline ends. Germline CDR1 reads SQVTM; CDR2 reads ANQGSEA. The CDR3 totals 11 residues. CDR3 amino acids: CSLGVETEAFF. In DNA form, the CDR3 reads TGCAGCCTCGGGGTAGAGACTGAAGCTTTCTTT.

Only a few counts were recorded for this clone. V usage is TRBV5-6 and J usage is TRBJ1-1; D gene uncertain. CDR1 and CDR2 from the germline V gene are SGHDT and YYEEEE. The CDR3 is made up of 15 amino acids. Trimming cost V 4 bases and J 1 base, with 14 bases left between them. Written as DNA, the CDR3 is TGTGCCAGCAGCGGGAGGAGGGATTCGAACACTGAAGCTTTCTTT. It encodes CASSGRRDSNTEAFF.

This rearrangement joins TRBV19 to TRBJ2-6; 7 bases fit TRBD2. Germline CDR1 and CDR2: LNHDA and SQIVND (reference sequence). The CDR3 extends over 18 amino acids. Trimming cost V 0 bases and J 4 bases; bases outside gene matches: 9. The DNA for the CDR3 is TGTGCCAGTAGTATAGATCGGTTGGGAGGGTCGGGGGCCAACGTCCTGACTTTC. Its translation: CASSIDRLGGSGANVLTF.

The CDR3 coding sequence is TGTGCCAGCAGCCCCAACTCCTATAATTCACCCCTCCACTTT. It translates to CASSPNSYNSPLHF. The chain joins TRBV7-9 to TRBJ1-6, with D uncertain. Trimming removed 5 bases from V and 0 bases from J, with 5 bases in between. Looked up from germline, CDR1 is SEHNR and CDR2 is FQNEAQ (reference sequence). The CDR3 is 14 residues long.

J is TRBJ1-5 and V is TRBV4-1; D is unclear. There are 14 residues in the CDR3. Germline CDR1 reads MGHRA; CDR2 reads YSYEKL. Trimming removed 1 base from V and 4 bases from J, with 8 bases in between. CDR3 coding DNA: TGCGCCAGCAGCCAAGGACTAATGAATCAGCCCCAGCATTTT. This gives the protein CASSQGLMNQPQHF.

V is TRBV6-1 and J is TRBJ2-1; 8 bases fit TRBD2. After removal of 3 bases from V and 6 bases from J, the junction contained 4 bases not matched to a gene. CDR1 is MNHNS and CDR2 is SASEGT in the germline V gene. The CDR3 sequence is 14 residues long. CDR3 amino acids: CASSDVAGRNEQFF. CDR3 bases: TGTGCCAGCAGTGACGTAGCGGGGCGCAATGAGCAGTTCTTC.

The gene calls are TRBV7-9 and TRBJ2-5; 8 nucleotides match TRBD2. V was clipped by 5 bases and J by 5 bases; unmatched bases: 4. CDR1 is SEHNR, CDR2 FQNEAQ, per germline (reference sequence). The CDR3 has 13 amino acids. The CDR3, as DNA: TGTGCCAGCAGCCGTAGCGGGGCTGAGACCCAGTACTTC. It is translated as CASSRSGAETQYF.

V and J are TRBV7-8 and TRBJ2-3; D is unresolved. The CDR3 loop spans 14 amino acids. The V gene's germline CDR1 is SGHVS and CDR2 FQNEAQ. Trimming took 2 bases from V and 0 from J, leaving 6 bases between them. The CDR3 here is CASSLSPSTDTQYF. The CDR3 DNA is TGTGCCAGCAGCTTATCACCTAGCACAGATACGCAGTATTTT.

V gene TRBV7-8 combines with J gene TRBJ2-1; tentative D call: TRBD2 (6 bases). V was shortened by 0 bases and J by 8 bases, with 11 bases between the two germline ends. The germline V gene encodes CDR1 SGHVS and CDR2 FQNEAQ. The CDR3 extends over 14 amino acids. The CDR3: CASSLARGAHEQFF. The CDR3 nucleotides are TGTGCCAGCAGCTTAGCGCGGGGAGCTCATGAGCAGTTCTTC.

The chain couples TRBV7-9 to TRBJ2-1, with TRBD2 matching 7 bases. This CDR3 is 15 amino acids long. Germline lookup yields CDR1 SEHNR and CDR2 FQNEAQ (reference sequence). J gave up 4 bases and V 5 bases, and 8 bases lay outside the gene matches. Here the CDR3 reads CASSINGGTYNEQFF. In DNA, the CDR3 is TGTGCCAGCAGCATTAACGGGGGGACTTACAATGAGCAGTTCTTC.

The V and J genes are TRBV5-1 and TRBJ2-1; D unclear. The ends were cut back, 0 bases at V and 5 bases at J, with 6 bases in the middle. Looked up from germline, CDR1 is SGHRS and CDR2 is YFSETQ. The CDR3 covers 13 residues. CDR3 amino acids: CASSLGFNNEQFF. Written as DNA, the CDR3 is TGCGCCAGCAGCTTGGGATTCAACAATGAGCAGTTCTTC.

The chain has TRBV19 and TRBJ2-5; maybe TRBD1 (9 bases). This CDR3 has 15 amino acids. CDR1 is LNHDA, CDR2 SQIVND, per germline (reference sequence). V shed 6 bases and J shed 5 bases, with 19 bases lying between them. The CDR3 is CASSATGGGRETQYF. The CDR3 region has the DNA TGTGCCAGTAGCGCCACAGGGGGCGGGAGGGAGACCCAGTACTTC. Looking up the rest from reference TRBV19 and TRBJ2-5 gives the full variable domain: DGGITQSPKYLFRKEGQNVTLSCEQNLNHDAMYWYRQDPGQGLRLIYYSQIVNDFQKGDIAEGYSVSREKKESFPLTVTSAQKNPTAFYLCASSATGGGRETQYFGPGTRLLVL.